Included here is one T cell receptor beta chain sequence, with context. This sample stems from a study of chronic HIV infection and antiretroviral therapy. Deletions cut 7 bases from V and 3 bases from J, with 15 bases between. CDR1 and CDR2 (germline): MNHEY, SVGAGI. The length of the CDR3 is 14 residues. TCRdb analysed the 5' RACE reads with MiXCR anew, one entry per CDR3 protein. The sample contains 40,000 to 50,000 distinct CDR3 sequences, roughly 19% of which appear only once. This clonotype was obtained from an adult who had HIV and had not received antiretroviral therapy, or was an uninfected healthy control (not recorded which). The chain combines TRBV6-5 with TRBJ1-1; D perhaps matches TRBD1 (5 bases). Material: peripheral blood. The CDR3 protein is CASIPTLGDTEAFF. CDR3 in DNA: TGTGCCAGCATACCTACATTGGGGGACACTGAAGCTTTCTTT.